This T cell receptor (beta chain) was recorded in a study of regulatory T cells in long-lasting Graves disease. At the level of the study: Less than 3 months of antithyroid drugs had been taken by newly diagnosed Graves' patients.

Library construction for TCR beta used iRepertoire HTBI primers and Arm-PCR of CDR3 regions. TCRdb analysed the multiplex PCR reads with MiXCR anew, one entry per CDR3 protein. Here the sample spans some 560,000 distinct CDR3 sequences, around 15% being singletons. Per germline, CDR1 MDHEN and CDR2 SYDVKM. The CDR3 sequence is 12 residues long. With V trimmed by 11 bases and J by 2 bases, 5 bases remained unmatched. As for time point: newly diagnosed GD, antithyroid drugs for less than 3 months. The TCR library was prepared using RNA isolated from PBMCs. This clonotype was observed at least ten times. This same sample was also part of a study on T cells in Graves' hyperthyroidism and ophthalmopathy. That source reports: Ophthalmopathy was told apart from stable hyperthyroidism by a 13 V-J model.

The specimen was peripheral blood mononuclear cells (PBMCs), collected at new diagnosis, from a patient treated with antithyroid drugs. The chain employs TRBV28 and TRBJ1-2; TRBD1 matches 7 bases. This sequence originates from a woman aged 40 to 65 with Graves disease. The CDR3: CAEGGQNYGYTF. The CDR3 nucleotides read TGTGCCGAAGGGGGACAGAACTATGGCTACACCTTC.